This TCR beta chain was found in a study of regulatory T cells in long-lasting Graves disease. Building of the TCR beta libraries involved iRepertoire HTBI primers and Arm-PCR of CDR3 regions. Each CDR3 protein is one row after TCRdb ran MiXCR on the multiplex PCR reads. Here the sample spans approximately 230,000 distinct CDR3 sequences, around 16% being singletons. Germline-derived CDR1 and CDR2 are SGHTA and FQGNSA. There are 16 residues in the CDR3. V lost 2 bases, J lost 4 bases, and 16 bases lay in between. As to time point: newly diagnosed GD, antithyroid drugs for less than 3 months. Generation of the TCR library employed RNA extracted from PBMCs. The EDTA tubes were filled with around 9.1 milliliters of drawn peripheral blood.

The sequence came from a female donor with Graves disease. This chain uses TRBV7-2 with TRBJ2-3; tentatively, D is TRBD2 (7 bases). Specimen: peripheral blood mononuclear cells (PBMCs), collected at new diagnosis, from a patient treated with antithyroid drugs. CDR3 sequence reads: CASSLNRGGGPDTQYF. CDR3 coding DNA: TGTGCCAGCAGCTTAAATAGGGGGGGCGGACCAGATACGCAGTATTTT.